These 26 T cell receptor beta chains were all obtained from the same sample, sequenced in a study of T-cell memory formation after mild COVID-19. TCRdb reprocessed the 5' RACE reads with MiXCR, giving one entry per CDR3 protein. The table shows about 340,000 distinct CDR3 sequences, with 13% occurring only once. Specimen: PBMCs or a T cell subset sorted from them (not recorded which). These receptors came from a man aged 18 to 35 who had mild COVID-19 (a few samples of this study predate the infection). Cell type and time point are not known.

The chain joins TRBV4-3 to TRBJ2-3, with a possible D match to TRBD2 (6 bases). The germline V and J ends were trimmed by 1 base and 2 bases, with 10 bases remaining between them. The CDR3 has 15 residues. CDR1 LGHNA and CDR2 YSLEER come from the germline V gene. CDR3 nucleotide sequence: TGCGCCAGCAGCCAAGCCCCGGGGGTCACAGATACGCAGTATTTT. It yields the protein CASSQAPGVTDTQYF.

The CDR3 region is CASSPSGGPSGANVLTF. CDR3 nucleotides: TGTGCCAGCAGTCCTAGCGGGGGCCCCTCTGGGGCCAACGTCCTGACTTTC. The chain recombines TRBV6-5 with TRBJ2-6; 10 nucleotides align to TRBD2. The V gene end was trimmed by 5 bases and the J gene end by 0 bases; junction bases not matched to a gene: 4. CDR3 length: 17 residues. Germline loops: CDR1 MNHEY, CDR2 SVGAGI.

The J gene is TRBJ1-4, the V gene TRBV6-5, with a possible D match to TRBD1 (5 bases). Between the trimmed V and J ends, which lost 0 bases and 14 bases, there was a span of 16 bases. The germline gives CDR1 MNHEY, CDR2 SVGAGI. The CDR3 extends over 14 amino acids. CDR3 DNA sequence: TGTGCCAGCAGTTACTCGGTGGTTCTCGGGACGCTGTTTTTT. Translating it yields CASSYSVVLGTLFF.

This clonotype has only a few counts. The rearrangement links TRBV6-2 or TRBV6-3 to TRBJ1-6, with 8 bases that match TRBD1. Germline V gene lookup returns CDR1 MNHEY and CDR2 SVGEGT. The junction had 14 bases not matched to a gene; V was cut back by 6 bases and J by 10 bases. CDR3 length equals 16 residues. In DNA form, the CDR3 reads TGTGCCAGCAGCTCCCTCCTCGGGACAGGTCGGTCACCCCTCCACTTT. Translated, it gives CASSSLLGTGRSPLHF.

This clonotype was seen more than once but under ten times. The gene calls are TRBV7-9 and TRBJ2-1; tentative D call: TRBD1 (5 bases). Germline values: CDR1 SEHNR, CDR2 FQNEAQ (reference sequence). Trimming pared 4 bases from V and 5 bases from J, leaving 15 bases between. This CDR3 has 15 amino acids. CDR3 in amino acids: CASSSRGNPDNEQFF. DNA of the CDR3: TGTGCCAGCAGCTCTAGGGGAAATCCGGACAATGAGCAGTTCTTC.

The chain employs TRBV6-5 and TRBJ1-2; 7 nucleotides agree with TRBD1. This CDR3 contains 14 residues. J was trimmed by 8 bases and V by 6 bases; bases with no gene match: 12. CDR1 is MNHEY and CDR2 is SVGAGI in the germline V gene. The CDR3 loop is CASSPRLGGRGYTF. The CDR3 nucleotides are TGTGCCAGCAGCCCGCGACTAGGGGGCAGGGGCTACACCTTC.

This clonotype was recorded a few times. The chain employs TRBV7-2 and TRBJ1-3; D gene ambiguous. Per the germline V gene, CDR1 is SGHTA and CDR2 is FQGNSA. The CDR3 has 15 residues. With 2 bases removed from V and 0 bases from J, the gap between germline ends came to 8 bases. DNA of the CDR3: TGTGCCAGCAGCTTAAATCCCCTCTCTGGAAACACCATATATTTT. The encoded protein is CASSLNPLSGNTIYF. Full variable domain (missing parts from reference TRBV7-2 and TRBJ1-3): GAGVSQSPSNKVTEKGKDVELRCDPISGHTALYWYRQSLGQGLEFLIYFQGNSAPDKSGLPSDRFSAERTGGSVSTLTIQRTQQEDSAVYLCASSLNPLSGNTIYFGEGSWLTVV.

The genes are TRBV11-2 and TRBJ1-2; 8 nucleotides line up with TRBD1. V was pared by 3 bases and J by 6 bases, with 3 bases of the junction left unmatched. Germline lookup yields CDR1 SGHAT and CDR2 FQNNGV. The CDR3 sequence is 13 residues long. The CDR3 region is CASSFQGANGYTF. The CDR3 DNA follows: TGTGCCAGCAGCTTTCAGGGGGCGAATGGCTACACCTTC.

This clonotype has a count of ten or more. In DNA, the CDR3 is TGCGCCAGCAGCTTATCAGACAGGGGAGCCTCCTACAATGAGCAGTTCTTC. This gives the protein CASSLSDRGASYNEQFF. This chain uses TRBV5-1 with TRBJ2-1, with 8 bases identical to TRBD1. This CDR3 spans 17 amino acids. V gave up 2 bases and J gave up 0 bases; unmatched junction bases: 7. CDR1 is SGHRS and CDR2 is YFSETQ in the germline V gene.

This CDR3 reads CATNEGAVPNTEAFF. CDR3 in DNA: TGTGCCACGAACGAGGGGGCAGTACCAAACACTGAAGCTTTCTTT. The rearrangement uses TRBV28 and TRBJ1-1; 7 bases match TRBD1. The CDR3 is 15 amino acids. CDR1 is MDHEN, CDR2 SYDVKM, per germline. With 10 bases clipped from V and 2 bases from J, the junction kept 13 bases outside the gene matches.

The chain joins TRBV7-2 to TRBJ1-6; maybe TRBD1 (5 bases). This CDR3 region has 16 residues. With 5 bases removed from V and 3 bases from J, the gap between germline ends came to 14 bases. Germline V CDR1 and CDR2: SGHTA, FQGNSA. DNA of the CDR3: TGTGCCAGCAGCCGCGGCGGGGCCTACTATAATTCACCCCTCCACTTT. It codes for CASSRGGAYYNSPLHF.

The J gene is TRBJ2-1, the V gene TRBV7-3; TRBD2 aligns across 10 bases. Germline V CDR1 and CDR2: SGHTA, FQGTGA. The CDR3 has 15 residues. After removal of 5 bases from V and 3 bases from J, the junction contained 4 bases not matched to a gene. The CDR3 reads CASSPSGGDYNEQFF. Written as DNA, the CDR3 is TGTGCCAGCAGCCCTAGCGGGGGCGACTACAATGAGCAGTTCTTC.

This clonotype has a handful of counts. The J gene is TRBJ1-5, the V gene TRBV23-1; unclear D gene. TRBV23-1 is sorted into the ORF group, with uncertain function. The CDR3 sequence is 16 residues long. V was cut by 0 bases and J by 6 bases, with 15 bases left in between. The DNA for the CDR3 is TGCGCCAGCAGTCAATCCCTTGTTGGGGAGTCTCAGCCCCAGCATTTT. As protein: CASSQSLVGESQPQHF.

The rearrangement joins TRBV7-9 to TRBJ1-4; D is ambiguous. V lost 1 base, J lost 8 bases, and 8 bases lay in between. The CDR3 spans 13 residues. CDR1 is SEHNR and CDR2 is FQNEAQ in the germline V gene (reference sequence). CDR3 loop: CASSLVSEEKLFF. The CDR3 DNA follows: TGTGCCAGCAGCTTAGTTTCCGAGGAAAAACTGTTTTTT.

There are many counts of this clonotype. In DNA form, the CDR3 reads TGTGCCAGCAGTTACTCAGCCGGGAACTATGGCTACACCTTC. Protein sequence: CASSYSAGNYGYTF. The rearrangement uses TRBV6-5 and TRBJ1-2; no clear D. Per germline, CDR1 MNHEY and CDR2 SVGAGI. There are 14 residues in the CDR3. Trimming removed 0 bases from V and 2 bases from J, with 7 bases in between.

The chain combines TRBV20-1 with TRBJ1-1; no reliable D call. The V end was cut by 2 bases, the J end by 2 bases, with 9 bases between. Germline V lookup: CDR1 DFQATT, CDR2 SNEGSKA (reference sequence). The CDR3 spans 13 residues. The CDR3 sequence: CSARRQPNTEAFF. CDR3 nucleotides: TGCAGTGCTAGACGGCAGCCTAACACTGAAGCTTTCTTT.

With regard to this clonotype: A read error may produce the germline difference seen at one junction end. The chain employs TRBV6-6 and TRBJ2-4; no clear D gene. This CDR3 contains 16 residues. The germline V gene has CDR1 MNHNY and CDR2 SVGAGI (reference sequence). CDR3: CASSYYSRVAKNIQYF. The DNA for the CDR3 is TGTGCCAGCAGCTACTACTCCAGAGTAGCCAAAAACATTCAGTACTTC.

This clonotype was counted only a few times. The chain joins TRBV5-1 to TRBJ2-7, with TRBD2 matching over 12 bases. V was pared by 4 bases and J by 5 bases, with 4 bases of the junction left unmatched. In germline, CDR1 is SGHRS, CDR2 YFSETQ. The CDR3 is 14 amino acids. The CDR3 DNA reads TGCGCCAGCAGCGAGACTAGCGGGGGCCACGAGCAGTACTTC. This codes for CASSETSGGHEQYF.

This clonotype was seen many times. This rearrangement joins TRBV7-2 to TRBJ1-2; a weak D match, TRBD1 (5 bases). Looked up from germline, CDR1 is SGHTA and CDR2 is FQGNSA. V gave up 2 bases and J gave up 7 bases, with 11 bases separating them. The CDR3 extends over 13 amino acids. CDR3 DNA: TGTGCCAGCAGCTTACGGGGCGAGGTTGGCTACACCTTC. Translating gives CASSLRGEVGYTF.

The genes are TRBV30 and TRBJ2-3; no clear D gene. Deletions cut 0 bases from V and 5 bases from J, with 12 bases between. In germline, CDR1 is GTSNPN, CDR2 SVGIG (reference sequence). The CDR3 sequence is 14 residues long. CDR3 DNA: TGTGCCTGGAGTGTATCCAGCGAGCTAGATACGCAGTATTTT. Its translation: CAWSVSSELDTQYF.

The V call is TRBV11-2, the J call TRBJ1-1; 10 positions match TRBD1. V lost 3 bases to trimming and J lost 6 bases; unmatched junction nucleotides: 19. The germline CDR1 and CDR2 sequences are SGHAT and FQNNGV. The CDR3 extends over 19 amino acids. CDR3 in amino acids: CASSFSHYLRTGGGSEAFF. In DNA, the CDR3 is TGTGCCAGCAGCTTTTCCCACTACCTTCGGACAGGGGGTGGGTCTGAAGCTTTCTTT.

This chain joins TRBV27 and TRBJ1-1; TRBD1 is a possible D gene (6 bases). There are 15 residues in the CDR3. Germline V gene sequence: CDR1 MNHEY, CDR2 SMNVEV (reference sequence). Trimming cost V 5 bases and J 5 bases, with 18 bases left between them. The CDR3 DNA follows: TGTGCCAGCAGTCCCCACCAGGGGTCTGAGACTGAAGCTTTCTTT. Translation: CASSPHQGSETEAFF.

This clonotype was observed a handful of times. This chain joins TRBV4-2 and TRBJ1-2; a weak D match, TRBD1 (5 bases). This CDR3 has 14 amino acids. V lost 0 bases and J lost 3, with 8 bases in between. From germline, CDR1 is LGHNA and CDR2 YNFKEQ. The CDR3: CASSQDSGDYGYTF. The CDR3 nucleotides read TGTGCCAGCAGCCAAGATTCGGGGGACTATGGCTACACCTTC.

The table lists this clonotype with many counts. The gene calls are TRBV4-3 and TRBJ1-5, with D hard to call. The CDR3 is 13 residues long. V was trimmed by 4 bases and J by 6 bases, leaving 10 bases between them. The V gene's germline CDR1 is LGHNA and CDR2 YSLEER. The CDR3 protein is CASSPALGQPQHF. The CDR3 DNA reads TGCGCCAGCAGCCCAGCGCTAGGTCAGCCCCAGCATTTT.

The J gene is TRBJ2-2, the V gene TRBV20-1; D gene ambiguous. This CDR3 has 13 amino acids. The germline gives CDR1 DFQATT, CDR2 SNEGSKA (reference sequence). V lost 0 bases to trimming and J lost 9 bases, with 11 bases between them. The CDR3 spells CSARDGPRRELFF. Written as DNA, the CDR3 is TGCAGTGCTAGAGATGGACCCAGGAGGGAGCTGTTTTTT.

This clonotype was found many times. This chain connects TRBV7-2 to TRBJ2-7; D unclear. The CDR3 spans 11 residues. Germline CDR1 SGHTA, CDR2 FQGNSA. The V and J ends lost 6 bases and 7 bases respectively, with 10 bases between them. CDR3 sequence (DNA): TGTGCCAGCAGTTTACGGTATGAGCAGTACTTC. Its protein is CASSLRYEQYF.